The rows below give T cell receptor beta chains drawn from one sample of a study of T cell responses to AZD1222 COVID-19 vaccine. TCRdb's table, derived via immunoSEQ multiplex PCR, lists solely in-frame clones and lacks some. The sample yields 150,000 to 200,000 clones, approximately 90% seen once. The material sequenced was peripheral blood, taken on day 0 of AZD1222 vaccination. These receptors were taken from an adult in good health. The CDR3 runs from the conserved cysteine through the conserved F or W. D genes are given only for firm matches. Where a row states a size, it is once, few, many or the class of an expanded clone; other rows omit it.

V	D	J	size	CDR3	DNA
TRBV10-2	.	TRBJ2-7	.	CASSPVRGGAYEQYF	TGCGCCAGCAGTCCCGTCCGGGGAGGCGCCTACGAGCAGTACTTC
TRBV20-1	.	TRBJ2-5	.	CSARPRETQYF	TGCAGTGCTAGACCCCGAGAGACCCAGTACTTC
TRBV29-1	.	TRBJ2-7	.	CSGARGLSYEQYF	TGCAGCGGCGCCAGGGGTCTTTCCTACGAGCAGTACTTC
TRBV7-3	.	TRBJ2-1	.	CASSFSGTLYNEQFF	TGTGCCAGCAGCTTTAGCGGAACTCTCTACAATGAGCAGTTCTTC
TRBV5-4	.	TRBJ2-1	.	CASSGDSSSYNEQFF	TGTGCCAGCAGCGGCGACAGTAGCTCCTACAATGAGCAGTTCTTC
TRBV28	.	TRBJ1-1	.	CASSPRIGTGNTEAFF	TGTGCCAGCAGCCCTAGGATCGGGACTGGGAACACTGAAGCTTTCTTT
TRBV24-1	TRBD2	TRBJ2-1	.	CATSFGLAGRDEQFF	TGTGCCACCAGTTTCGGACTAGCGGGACGAGATGAGCAGTTCTTC
TRBV3-1/TRBV3-2	.	TRBJ2-2	.	CASSRQYTGELFF	TGTGCCAGCAGCCGTCAGTACACCGGGGAGCTGTTTTTT
TRBV7-3	.	TRBJ2-2	.	CASSLAGELFF	TGTGCCAGCAGCTTAGCCGGGGAGCTGTTTTTT
TRBV6-1	.	TRBJ2-2	.	CASSDGPINTGELFF	TGTGCCAGCAGTGATGGACCCATTAACACCGGGGAGCTGTTTTTT
TRBV19	TRBD1	TRBJ2-2	once	CASSWDRALPSTGELFF	TGTGCCAGTAGTTGGGACAGGGCCCTTCCGAGCACCGGGGAGCTGTTTTTT
TRBV24-1	.	TRBJ2-1	.	CATSTDSPSYNEQFF	TGTGCCACCAGTACGGACAGCCCTTCCTACAATGAGCAGTTCTTC
TRBV2	TRBD1	TRBJ1-5	.	CATAVQGAYQPQHF	TGTGCCACAGCAGTACAGGGGGCCTATCAGCCCCAGCATTTT
TRBV9	.	TRBJ2-7	.	CASSVEDSYEQYF	TGTGCCAGCAGCGTAGAGGACTCTTACGAGCAGTACTTC
TRBV30	TRBD1	TRBJ1-2	once	CAWSTPQGASYTF	TGTGCCTGGTCCACACCCCAGGGGGCCAGCTACACCTTC
TRBV2	.	TRBJ1-6	.	CASNVGGGRNSPLHF	TGTGCCAGCAATGTCGGCGGAGGGCGGAATTCACCCCTCCACTTT
TRBV7-2	TRBD2	TRBJ2-3	.	CASSLAGTSGRNTQYF	TGTGCCAGCAGCTTAGCGGGGACTAGCGGGAGGAATACGCAGTATTTT
TRBV4-3	.	TRBJ2-1	.	CASSRFAADEQFF	TGCGCCAGCAGCCGCTTTGCGGCGGATGAGCAGTTCTTC
TRBV6-5	.	TRBJ1-4	.	CASSTGLINEKLFF	TGTGCCAGCAGTACCGGACTGATTAATGAAAAACTGTTTTTT
TRBV6-5	TRBD1	TRBJ1-1	.	CASSPGQINTEAFF	TGTGCCAGCAGTCCGGGACAGATAAACACTGAAGCTTTCTTT
TRBV11-2	TRBD2	TRBJ2-7	.	CASSFGGTSGYEQYF	TGTGCCAGCAGCTTCGGAGGGACTAGCGGCTACGAGCAGTACTTC
TRBV5-1	TRBD2	TRBJ2-1	.	CASSSVAGGFYEQFF	TGCGCCAGCAGCTCCGTAGCGGGAGGTTTTTATGAGCAGTTCTTC
TRBV28	.	TRBJ2-7	.	CASNNRAPRGNEQYF	TGTGCCAGCAATAATCGGGCGCCTCGAGGGAACGAGCAGTACTTC
TRBV24-1	TRBD1	TRBJ2-2	.	CATSDRQGYGELFF	TGTGCCACCAGTGACCGACAGGGATACGGGGAGCTGTTTTTT
TRBV29-1	.	TRBJ1-1	.	CSVEGQVNTEAFF	TGCAGCGTTGAAGGACAGGTGAACACTGAAGCTTTCTTT
TRBV19	.	TRBJ1-4	.	CASSSRLRHEKLFF	TGTGCCAGTAGCTCGAGACTCCGTCACGAAAAACTGTTTTTT
TRBV7-8	TRBD2	TRBJ2-1	.	CASSSIAGLSYNEQFF	TGTGCCAGCAGCTCTATAGCGGGGCTCTCCTACAATGAGCAGTTCTTC
TRBV7-9	.	TRBJ2-1	once	CASSPRLGGEYNEQFF	TGTGCCAGCAGCCCCCGACTAGGGGGGGAGTACAATGAGCAGTTCTTC
TRBV18	TRBD2	TRBJ2-7	.	CASSPRLAGLGEQYF	TGTGCCAGCTCACCACGGCTAGCGGGATTAGGCGAGCAGTACTTC
TRBV24-1	.	TRBJ2-3	.	CATSDPSGADTQYF	TGTGCCACCAGTGATCCTTCGGGTGCAGATACGCAGTATTTT
TRBV7-3	TRBD2	TRBJ2-2	.	CASRPAASGSNTGELFF	TGTGCCAGCAGACCAGCGGCTAGCGGGAGTAACACCGGGGAGCTGTTTTTT
TRBV9	.	TRBJ2-5	.	CASSVAGLAETQYF	TGTGCCAGCAGCGTAGCGGGGTTAGCAGAGACCCAGTACTTC
TRBV28	.	TRBJ1-1	.	CASSWGAGANTEAFF	TGTGCCAGCAGCTGGGGGGCAGGGGCGAACACTGAAGCTTTCTTT
TRBV11-1	.	TRBJ1-2	.	CASSFGAYSADGYTF	TGTGCCAGCAGCTTTGGGGCCTACTCAGCCGATGGCTACACCTTC
TRBV3-1/TRBV3-2	.	TRBJ2-2	.	CASSPPRDTGELFF	TGTGCCAGCAGCCCCCCCCGAGACACCGGGGAGCTGTTTTTT
TRBV11-2	.	TRBJ2-1	.	CASSSTGIPYNEQFF	TGTGCCAGCAGTTCTACCGGGATCCCCTACAATGAGCAGTTCTTC
TRBV28	.	TRBJ2-7	.	CASSLQGPTYEQYF	TGTGCCAGCAGTTTGCAGGGGCCAACCTACGAGCAGTACTTC